This TCR beta chain was documented in a study of beta chain features in type 1 diabetes. Sorting based on CD45RO/CCR7/CD25/CD127/CD95/CD27 separated CD4+ naive, central memory, regulatory and stem cell-like memory cells. General study points: The naive, central memory and Treg TCRB repertoires showed an apparent similarity that was greater among patients than among healthy donors. All four CD4+ subsets from Type 1 diabetes patients carried moderately but significantly shorter TCRB CDR3s.

The whole isolated RNA underwent reverse transcription, so sequencing captured expressed TCRB transcripts. This table comes from immunoSEQ multiplex PCR, and its TCRdb copy is limited to in-frame clones, with some not included. This table holds over 600,000 clones, roughly an eighth found once. CDR1 is LNHDA and CDR2 is SQIVND in the germline V gene (reference sequence). The V end lost 5 bases, the J end lost 7 bases, and 9 bases lay between the germline ends. The CDR3 runs 13 residues. On this clone: Its antigen is undetermined.

Sequenced sample: naive CD4+ T cells from blood. The chain combines TRBV19 with TRBJ1-6; D perhaps matches TRBD1 (6 bases). This receptor was taken from a man aged 25-45 years with type 1 diabetes. CDR3 amino acids: CASSPQGNSPLHF. As DNA, the CDR3 is TGTGCCAGTAGTCCCCAGGGGAATTCACCCCTCCACTTT.